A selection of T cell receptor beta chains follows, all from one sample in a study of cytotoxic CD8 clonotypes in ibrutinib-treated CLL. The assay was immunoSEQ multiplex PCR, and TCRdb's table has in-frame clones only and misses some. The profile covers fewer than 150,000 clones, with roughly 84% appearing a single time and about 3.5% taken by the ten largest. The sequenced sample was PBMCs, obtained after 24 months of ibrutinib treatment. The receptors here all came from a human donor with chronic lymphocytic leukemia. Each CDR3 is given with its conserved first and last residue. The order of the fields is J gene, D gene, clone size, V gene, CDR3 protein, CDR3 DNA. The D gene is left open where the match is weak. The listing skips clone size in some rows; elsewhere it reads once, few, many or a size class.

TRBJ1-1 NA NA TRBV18 CAGYSERNTEAFF TGTGCCGGCTACTCGGAGAGGAACACTGAAGCTTTCTTT
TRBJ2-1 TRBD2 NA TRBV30 CAWSALGRDEQFF TGTGCCTGGAGCGCTCTAGGGAGGGATGAGCAGTTCTTC
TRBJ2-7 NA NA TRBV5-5 CASTPVAGTYEQYF TGTGCCAGCACCCCTGTGGCGGGGACCTACGAGCAGTACTTC
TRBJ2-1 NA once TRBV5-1 CASSRGTPQDDEQFF TGCGCCAGCAGCCGGGGGACCCCCCAAGACGATGAGCAGTTCTTC
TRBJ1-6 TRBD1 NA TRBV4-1 CASSRLTGVGSPLHF TGCGCCAGCAGCCGGTTGACAGGGGTAGGTTCACCCCTCCACTTT
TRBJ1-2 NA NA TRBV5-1 CASSPEGSGHYGYTF TGCGCCAGCAGCCCAGAGGGGTCAGGGCACTATGGCTACACCTTC
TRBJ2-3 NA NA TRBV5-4 CASSLVQRLGDTQYF TGTGCCAGCAGCTTGGTCCAGCGTTTGGGAGATACGCAGTATTTT
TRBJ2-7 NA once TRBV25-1 CASSEPYGQTYEQYF TGTGCCAGCAGTGAGCCCTACGGGCAAACCTACGAGCAGTACTTC
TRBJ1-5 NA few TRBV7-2 CASSQDSNQPQHF TGTGCCAGCAGCCAGGATAGCAATCAGCCCCAGCATTTT
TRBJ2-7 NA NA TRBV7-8 CASSWAYEQYF TGTGCCAGCAGCTGGGCCTACGAGCAGTACTTC
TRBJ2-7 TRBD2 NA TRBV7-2 CASSPQRGGNYEQYF TGTGCCAGCAGCCCACAGCGGGGGGGAAACTACGAGCAGTACTTC
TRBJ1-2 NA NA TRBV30 CAWWSRSYGYTF TGTGCCTGGTGGTCTCGCAGCTATGGCTACACCTTC
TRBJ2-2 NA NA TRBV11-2 CASSLYGGELFF TGTGCCAGCAGCTTATATGGCGGGGAGCTGTTTTTT